This T cell receptor beta chain was found in a study of cytomegalovirus exposure and HLA in healthy donors (dated by TCRdb to 2017 to 2019). Context from the whole study: An earlier analysis of around 600 of the donors reported 250 to 300 Gb of sequence data and some 120 million unique TCR beta sequences from around 200 million T cells. An early release covering roughly 600 HLA-typed donors comprised 250 to 350 gigabases of sequencing data and tens of millions of unique TCR sequences. The genetic ancestry cluster associated with self-reported Caucasian donors included over 65% of the 350 to 500 genotyped donors. The aim of the study was to test whether cataloging public T cell receptors could identify signatures of past pathogen exposure. The T cell repertoires of 550 to 850 subjects were profiled by immunosequencing and related to cytomegalovirus serostatus. Along with the approximately 600-subject first cohort, a separate validation cohort of some 130 different subjects was used. To predict cytomegalovirus infection status, the study brought together high-throughput TCR immunosequencing, statistical association of individual TCRs with disease status, and machine learning. In a later analysis, previously published TCR beta repertoires from about 670 donors were re-analyzed and high-resolution HLA genotyping was added so that TCR occurrence patterns could be studied. Rather than using new phenotypic data, the later analysis identified candidate immune exposures from TCR beta sequences and from how often those sequences occurred across donors. An earlier analysis of several hundred of the donors applied high-throughput TCR beta sequencing to assess whether each TCR beta V gene segment acted as functional or pseudogenic. Donor age, sex, ethnicity and CMV serostatus were compiled together with the repertoire data. In a later genetic analysis, genome-wide SNP genotypes for about three fifths of the 666 donors were used, and that subset was treated as a discovery cohort. Every discovery cohort repertoire had been produced on one sequencing platform. HLA typing included class I and class II loci at four-digit resolution. Typing coverage varied by locus: 629-630 donors for A, B, C, DRB1 and DQB1; roughly 560 for DQA1; around 570 for DPA1; 450 to 480 for DPB1. Roughly 5 DR-DQ haplotypes were handled as single units for association and clustering, since linkage in the cohort was strong. Among around 400 genotyped donors of the cohort, an average of approximately 240,000 unique TCR beta nucleotide sequences were sequenced per donor, around 20% of them non-productive. General conclusions and limits of the study: CMV serostatus was the only immune exposure information available for the cohort. Roughly 15 rarely observed V segments, including chromosome 9 orphons, were excluded from the earlier analysis of several hundred of the donors because counts were too low. Specific HLA alleles were associated with over 15,000 TCR beta sequences at a false discovery rate of 0.05 in a later analysis. According to a later analysis, most CMV-associated TCR beta chains appeared to be HLA-restricted, and the HLA associations seemed to be driven largely by CMV exposure. A further reported finding was that TCR beta sequences accurately predicted the HLA-A and HLA-B alleles for most subjects in the first cohort. V-gene and J-gene trimming of TCR beta chains was associated with a missense DCLRE1C variant in a later genetic analysis, and the association was replicated in an independent cohort. Broadly in line with IMGT annotations, most TCR beta V segments showed up in productive rearrangements about 87% or about 30% of the time in an earlier analysis of a few hundred of the donors. Some IMGT-functional V segments, including TRBV6-2 and TRBV6-3, could not be distinguished by the 87-base-pair reads and were therefore excluded. In a later analysis, HLA-associated TCR beta chains were found to be more clonally expanded and to have lower generation probabilities than equally common non-associated chains. A cluster of highly shared sequence variants was judged likely to represent a technical artifact of the sequencing pipeline. A total of 164 TCR beta chains were listed by the study as associated with cytomegalovirus. The authors suggested that the approach could potentially be extended to other disease states and immunological phenotypes. Sequencing depth was assumed to be roughly uniform across donors in the presence/absence analyses, though that assumption may not hold. This cohort had only TCR beta chains sequenced, and the lack of alpha or paired-chain data limited which features could be detected. The classifier was reported to diagnose cytomegalovirus status with high specificity and sensitivity in both the original cohort and the validation cohort. Because HLA typing was missing for some donors at each locus, association tests included only the typed subset. According to a later analysis, parvovirus B19, influenza, CMV and Epstein-Barr virus appeared linked to several top co-occurrence clusters. Linkage disequilibrium might explain the correlated functional status among segregating V segments, but an unknown experimental factor could not be ruled out. Most TCR sequences were observed very rarely across donors, whereas some public TCRs were present in many individuals. In a later genetic analysis, fewer N-insertions in productive TCRs were reported among donors in an Asian-associated ancestry cluster than the roughly 710-donor mean. A few of the identified cytomegalovirus-associated TCR beta chains were confirmed in vitro to be specific for cytomegalovirus antigens. In a later analysis, TCR association rates were found to vary across HLA loci, with the most associated TCRs seen for DRB1 alleles and the fewest for HLA-C alleles. When HLA alleles, especially DR and DQ, strongly co-occurred, attributing TCR associations to individual alleles was difficult.

The CDR3 measures 22 amino acids from cysteine to phenylalanine. The entry retains the CDR3 DNA only, 66 bases that are in frame from base 1. As encoded in the germline V gene, CDR1 is ENHRY while CDR2 is SYGVKD. V is clipped by 3 bases and J by 3 bases, and the sequence between their germline boundaries is 36 bases long. Of note for this clone: The antigen this receptor binds is unknown.

In total, 630 or so healthy bone marrow donors made up the cohort. Cohort members were all nominally healthy when sampled, although unrecorded immune exposures were likely present. The donor tested CMV seronegative and was one of the 352 seronegative cohort members. Each donor provided a peripheral blood sample, and peripheral blood mononuclear cells were used for TCR beta sequencing. The Qiagen DNeasy Blood Extraction Kit was used to extract genomic DNA from the blood cell samples. Library generation was performed with the immunoSEQ multiplex PCR assay. For the multiplex PCR, a mixture combining 60 forward primers for TCR Vbeta segments and 13 reverse primers for TCR Jbeta segments was used. A multiplex PCR assay on genomic DNA amplified the CDR3 region of rearranged TCR beta genes. The amplified TCR beta libraries were sequenced on the Illumina HiSeq System as 87-base-pair reads. The paper's data handling went like this. In a later analysis, some 80 million unique TCR beta chains were counted across the 500 to 850 repertoires, and roughly 11 million of these chains were shared by at least two donors. A nearest-neighbor algorithm error-corrected the raw reads and collapsed the reads into unique sequences, merging closely related sequences to remove PCR and sequencing errors. CDR3 sequences were aligned to IMGT reference sequences to assign V, D and J gene segments. For a sequence to be retained, at least a six-nucleotide match to both a V gene segment and a J gene segment was required. Rearrangements were called productive when the CDR3 lacked stop codons and stayed in frame with V and J; all others were non-productive. CDR3 was defined by IMGT convention, running from the second conserved V-encoded cysteine to the conserved J-encoded phenylalanine. Sequences without an unambiguous match to a single V gene segment were excluded from the earlier analysis of 587 of the donors. An earlier analysis of a few hundred of the donors classified V segments as functional when productive rearrangements were above 56.7% and as segregating when the standard deviation between donors was above 5%. A statistical classification framework was built for diagnosing cytomegalovirus status from the catalog of TCR beta chain sequences. In a later analysis, V and J genes were assigned by comparing TCR nucleotide sequences against IMGT/GENE-DB human TR gene sequences. Using the TCRdist pipeline, a later analysis assigned CDR3 sequences along with most-parsimonious VDJ recombination scenarios. In a later analysis, each TCR beta chain was defined by its CDR3 amino acid sequence together with its V-gene family, and reads without a unique V-gene family were excluded. In a later analysis, 500 to 700 highly shared, low-generation-probability nucleotide sequences were removed to address suspected cross-contamination and a sequencing artifact. In a later analysis, a clonal expansion index was calculated for each public chain from normalized within-repertoire ranks of inferred template counts. In a later analysis, generation probabilities were computed using a VDJ recombination model fitted to out-of-frame rearrangements, and the results were checked against IGoR. A later analysis scored TCR-TCR, TCR-HLA and TCR-CMV co-occurrence with hypergeometric tests, applying a repertoire-size bias correction to TCR pairs. To estimate false discovery rates, a later analysis permuted the HLA or CMV assignments 20 times. In a later analysis, co-occurring TCRs were grouped using DBSCAN, with TCRdist sequence similarity added in when clustering inside HLA-allele-positive subsets. Repertoires with fewer than 30,000 or more than 120,000 public chains were left out of co-occurrence clustering, as were a handful of repertoires with anomalous nucleotide sharing. The table comes from immuneACCESS by way of TCRdb, which keeps in-frame sequences with V and J called. Part of the clones is missing from these tables; in studies checked, under half for an unresolved V gene and the rest for unknown reasons. The DNA was the basis for D and trimming; V, J and clone size are from that table. For this sample, the table gives about 160,000 clones. The ten largest make up 2% to 2.5% of the sample.

The specimen was PBMCs. Recombination joined TRBV10-3 with TRBJ2-7; the best D guess is TRBD2, with 6 bases matching. This sequence originates from a man aged 25 to 40 in good health and CMV-seronegative. The CDR3 protein: CAISDQNGVRGSGLAPYYEQYF. The DNA sequence reads TGTGCCATCAGTGACCAAAACGGGGTTCGAGGGTCAGGCCTAGCGCCTTACTACGAGCAGTACTTC.